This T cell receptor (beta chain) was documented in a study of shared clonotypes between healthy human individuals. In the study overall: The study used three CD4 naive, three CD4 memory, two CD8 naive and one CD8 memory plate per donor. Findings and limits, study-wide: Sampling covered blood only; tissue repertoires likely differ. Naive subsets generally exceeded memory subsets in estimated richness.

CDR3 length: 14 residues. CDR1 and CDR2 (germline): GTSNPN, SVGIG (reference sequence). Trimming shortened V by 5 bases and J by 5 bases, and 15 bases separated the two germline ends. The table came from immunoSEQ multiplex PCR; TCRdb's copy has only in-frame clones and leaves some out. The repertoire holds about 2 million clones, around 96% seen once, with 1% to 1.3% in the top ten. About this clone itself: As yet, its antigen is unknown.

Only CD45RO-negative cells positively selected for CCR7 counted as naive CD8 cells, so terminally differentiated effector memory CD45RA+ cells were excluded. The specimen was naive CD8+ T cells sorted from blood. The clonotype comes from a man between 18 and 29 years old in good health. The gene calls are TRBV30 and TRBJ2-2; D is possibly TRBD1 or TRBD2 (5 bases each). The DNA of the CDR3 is TGTGCCTGGGTAAAGGGACCGGGTACCGGGGAGCTGTTTTTT. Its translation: CAWVKGPGTGELFF.